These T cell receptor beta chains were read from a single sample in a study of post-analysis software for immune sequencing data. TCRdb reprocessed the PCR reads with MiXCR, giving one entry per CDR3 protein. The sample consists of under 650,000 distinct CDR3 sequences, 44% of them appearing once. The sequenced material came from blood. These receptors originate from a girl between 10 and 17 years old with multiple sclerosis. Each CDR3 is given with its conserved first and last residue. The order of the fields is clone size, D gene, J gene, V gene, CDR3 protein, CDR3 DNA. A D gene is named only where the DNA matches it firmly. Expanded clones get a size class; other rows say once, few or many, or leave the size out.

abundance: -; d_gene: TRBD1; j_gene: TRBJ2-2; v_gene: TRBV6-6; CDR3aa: CASSFDRANTGELFF; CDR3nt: TGTGCCAGCAGCTTCGACAGGGCGAACACCGGGGAGCTGTTTTTT
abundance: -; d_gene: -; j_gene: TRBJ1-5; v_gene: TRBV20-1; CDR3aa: CSAWEGDFNQPQHF; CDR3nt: TGCAGTGCTTGGGAGGGAGATTTCAATCAGCCCCAGCATTTT
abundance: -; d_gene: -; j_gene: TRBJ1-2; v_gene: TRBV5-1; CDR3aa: CASSFGREYGYTF; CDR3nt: TGCGCCAGCAGCTTCGGACGGGAATATGGCTACACCTTC
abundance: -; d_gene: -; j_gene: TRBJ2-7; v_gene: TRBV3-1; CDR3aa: CASSQTGTTTYEQYF; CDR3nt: TGTGCCAGCAGTCAAACCGGGACAACAACCTACGAGCAGTACTTC
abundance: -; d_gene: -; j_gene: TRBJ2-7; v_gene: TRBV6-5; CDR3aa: CASSYWQDYEQYF; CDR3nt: TGTGCCAGCAGTTATTGGCAGGATTACGAGCAGTACTTC
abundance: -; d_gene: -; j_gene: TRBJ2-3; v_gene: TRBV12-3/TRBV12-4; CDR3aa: CASRYATVRRDTQYF; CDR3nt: TGTGCCAGCAGGTACGCGACTGTCCGTAGAGATACGCAGTATTTT
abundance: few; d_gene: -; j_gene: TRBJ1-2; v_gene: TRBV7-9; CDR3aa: CASSLDFRQATNYGYTF; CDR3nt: TGTGCCAGCAGCTTGGACTTCCGACAGGCCACTAACTATGGCTACACCTTC
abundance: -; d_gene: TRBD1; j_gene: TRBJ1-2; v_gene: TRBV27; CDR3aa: CASSGQEYNGYTF; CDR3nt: TGTGCCAGCAGTGGACAGGAGTATAATGGCTACACCTTC
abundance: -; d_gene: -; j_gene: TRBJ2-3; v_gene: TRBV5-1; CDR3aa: CASSLMGTTSTDTQYF; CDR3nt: TGCGCCAGCAGCTTGATGGGGACGACTAGCACAGATACGCAGTATTTT
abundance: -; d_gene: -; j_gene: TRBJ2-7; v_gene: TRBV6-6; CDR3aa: CASISGIGSYEQYF; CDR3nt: TGTGCCAGCATCTCAGGGATTGGCTCCTACGAGCAGTACTTC
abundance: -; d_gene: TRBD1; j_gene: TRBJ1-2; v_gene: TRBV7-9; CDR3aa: CASSAGDRGPSGYTF; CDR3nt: TGTGCCAGCAGTGCCGGTGACAGGGGGCCCAGTGGCTACACCTTC
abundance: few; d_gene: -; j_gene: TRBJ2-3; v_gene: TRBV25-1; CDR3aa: CASSVSSTDTQYF; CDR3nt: TGTGCCAGCAGTGTGAGCAGCACAGATACGCAGTATTTT
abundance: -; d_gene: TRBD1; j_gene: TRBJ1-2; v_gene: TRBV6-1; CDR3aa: CASRRGTGTEYYGCTF; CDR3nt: TGTGCCAGCCGAAGGGGGACCGGGACAGAATACTATGGCTGCACCTTC
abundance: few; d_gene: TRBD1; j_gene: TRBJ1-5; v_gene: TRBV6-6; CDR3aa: CASSYAISGQPRQPQHF; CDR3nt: TGTGCCAGCAGTTACGCTATCTCGGGACAGCCGAGGCAGCCCCAGCATTTT
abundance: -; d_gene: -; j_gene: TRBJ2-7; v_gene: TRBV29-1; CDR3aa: CSVGKADYEQYF; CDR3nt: TGCAGCGTTGGGAAGGCCGACTACGAGCAGTACTTC
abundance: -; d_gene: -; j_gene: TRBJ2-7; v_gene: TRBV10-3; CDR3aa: CAIRLAGGDYEQYF; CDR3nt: TGTGCCATCCGGCTAGCAGGGGGGGACTACGAGCAGTACTTC
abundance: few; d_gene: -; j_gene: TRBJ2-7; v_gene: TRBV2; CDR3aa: CASSHNGPYEQYF; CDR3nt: TGTGCCAGCAGCCATAATGGCCCGTACGAGCAGTACTTC
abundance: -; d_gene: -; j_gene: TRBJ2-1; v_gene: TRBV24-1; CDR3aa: CATSDPSGRGGDEQFF; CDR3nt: TGTGCCACCAGTGATCCATCAGGCAGGGGAGGGGATGAGCAGTTCTTC
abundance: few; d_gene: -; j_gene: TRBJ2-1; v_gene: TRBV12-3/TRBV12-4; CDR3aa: CASSLLVGEGSYNEQFF; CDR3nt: TGTGCCAGCAGTTTGTTGGTGGGAGAGGGTTCCTACAATGAGCAGTTCTTC
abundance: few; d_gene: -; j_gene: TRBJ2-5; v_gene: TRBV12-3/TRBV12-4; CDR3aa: CASTLGGGKTRYF; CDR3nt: TGTGCCAGCACTTTAGGGGGTGGAAAGACCCGGTACTTC
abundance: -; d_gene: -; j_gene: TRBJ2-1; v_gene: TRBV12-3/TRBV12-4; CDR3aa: CASSLRGRRLNEQFF; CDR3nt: TGTGCCAGCAGTCTCCGGGGGCGGAGGTTGAATGAGCAGTTCTTC
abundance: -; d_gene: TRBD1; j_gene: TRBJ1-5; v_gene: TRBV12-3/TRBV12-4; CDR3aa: CASHDRVSQPQHF; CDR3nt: TGTGCCAGCCACGACAGGGTTTCCCAGCCCCAGCATTTT
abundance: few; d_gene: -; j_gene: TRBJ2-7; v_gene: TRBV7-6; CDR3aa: CASSAGAIDEQYF; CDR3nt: TGTGCCAGCAGCGCCGGGGCCATCGACGAGCAGTACTTC
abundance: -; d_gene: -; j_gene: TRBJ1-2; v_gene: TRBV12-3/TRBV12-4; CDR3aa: CASSVGLDGYTF; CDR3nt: TGTGCCAGCAGTGTCGGGCTGGATGGCTACACCTTC
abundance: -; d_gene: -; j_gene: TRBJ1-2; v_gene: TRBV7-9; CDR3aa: CASSSPGSLGYTF; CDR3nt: TGTGCCAGCAGCTCCCCAGGGTCCCTTGGCTACACCTTC
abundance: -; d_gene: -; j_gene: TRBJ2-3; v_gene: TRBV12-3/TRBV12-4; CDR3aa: CASSTRDTQYF; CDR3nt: TGTGCCAGCAGCACAAGGGATACGCAGTATTTT
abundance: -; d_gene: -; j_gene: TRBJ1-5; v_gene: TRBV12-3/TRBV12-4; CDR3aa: CASSLALGGSAGSPQHF; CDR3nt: TGTGCCAGCAGTTTAGCGCTCGGGGGCAGCGCTGGGTCGCCCCAGCATTTT
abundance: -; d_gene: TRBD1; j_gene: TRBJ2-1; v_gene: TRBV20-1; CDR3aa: CSAEGQSTHNEQFF; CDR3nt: TGCAGTGCTGAGGGACAGTCAACCCACAATGAGCAGTTCTTC
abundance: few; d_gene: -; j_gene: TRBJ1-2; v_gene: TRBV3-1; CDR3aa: CASSQDEGVGYTF; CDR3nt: TGTGCCAGCAGCCAAGATGAAGGGGTTGGCTACACCTTC
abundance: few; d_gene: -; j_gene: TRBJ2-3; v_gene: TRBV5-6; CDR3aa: CASSRAGVGDTQYF; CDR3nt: TGTGCCAGCAGCAGGGCTGGGGTCGGAGATACGCAGTATTTT
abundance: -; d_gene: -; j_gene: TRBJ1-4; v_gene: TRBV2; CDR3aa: CASPPPGVPNGEKLFF; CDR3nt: TGTGCCAGTCCTCCCCCGGGAGTCCCGAACGGTGAAAAACTGTTTTTT
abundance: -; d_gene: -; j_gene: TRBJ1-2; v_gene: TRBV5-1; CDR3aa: CASSPHRLTNYGYTF; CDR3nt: TGCGCCAGCAGCCCTCACAGGTTGACTAACTATGGCTACACCTTC
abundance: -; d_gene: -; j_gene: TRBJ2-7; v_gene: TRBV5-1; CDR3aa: CPSSFPERSSYEQYF; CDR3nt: TGCCCCAGCAGCTTCCCGGAGCGAAGCTCCTACGAGCAGTACTTC
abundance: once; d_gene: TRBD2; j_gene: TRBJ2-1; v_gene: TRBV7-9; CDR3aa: CASSLLGLAGINEQFF; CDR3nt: TGTGCCAGCAGCTTATTAGGACTAGCGGGAATAAATGAGCAGTTCTTC
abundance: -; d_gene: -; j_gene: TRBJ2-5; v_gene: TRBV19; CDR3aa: CASTAGGGYQETQYF; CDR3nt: TGTGCCAGTACCGCCGGCGGAGGGTACCAAGAGACCCAGTACTTC
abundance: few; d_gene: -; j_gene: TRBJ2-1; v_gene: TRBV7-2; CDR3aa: CASSLGGVQNEQFF; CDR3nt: TGTGCCAGCAGCTTAGGGGGGGTACAGAATGAGCAGTTCTTC
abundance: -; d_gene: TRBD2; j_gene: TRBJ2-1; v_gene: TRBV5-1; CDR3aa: CASSKPGTSGLYNEQFF; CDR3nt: TGCGCCAGCAGCAAACCCGGGACTAGCGGCCTCTACAATGAGCAGTTCTTC
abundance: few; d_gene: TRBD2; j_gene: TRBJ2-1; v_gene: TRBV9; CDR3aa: CASSVSLAAGNEQFF; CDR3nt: TGTGCCAGCAGCGTATCGCTAGCGGCGGGTAATGAGCAGTTCTTC
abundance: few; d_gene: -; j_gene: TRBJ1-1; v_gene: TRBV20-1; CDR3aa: CSARTGWNTEAFF; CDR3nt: TGCAGTGCTAGAACCGGGTGGAACACTGAAGCTTTCTTT
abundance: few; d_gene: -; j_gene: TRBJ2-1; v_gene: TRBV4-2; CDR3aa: CASSQDGDSLGYNEQFF; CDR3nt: TGTGCCAGCAGCCAAGATGGAGACAGTCTGGGTTACAATGAGCAGTTCTTC
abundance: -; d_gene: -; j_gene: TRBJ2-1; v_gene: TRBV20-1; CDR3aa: CSVDGVDEQFF; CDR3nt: TGCAGTGTTGATGGGGTTGATGAGCAGTTCTTC
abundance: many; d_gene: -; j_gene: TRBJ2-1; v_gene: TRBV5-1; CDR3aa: CASSLEDEQFF; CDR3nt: TGCGCCAGCAGCTTGGAGGATGAGCAGTTCTTC
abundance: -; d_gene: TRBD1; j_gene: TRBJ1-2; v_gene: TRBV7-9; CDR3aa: CASSDVNLSRGLHPNYGYTF; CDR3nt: TGTGCCAGCAGCGACGTTAATTTATCGAGGGGGCTCCACCCTAACTATGGCTACACCTTC
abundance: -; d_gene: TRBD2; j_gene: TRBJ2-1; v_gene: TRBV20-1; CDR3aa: CSARRQSGGNEQFF; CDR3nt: TGCAGTGCTAGGCGGCAGTCGGGGGGGAATGAGCAGTTCTTC
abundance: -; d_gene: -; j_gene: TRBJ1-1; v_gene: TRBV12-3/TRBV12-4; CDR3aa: CASSLVPPGFWDTEAFF; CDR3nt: TGTGCCAGCAGTTTGGTCCCCCCGGGGTTTTGGGACACTGAAGCTTTCTTT
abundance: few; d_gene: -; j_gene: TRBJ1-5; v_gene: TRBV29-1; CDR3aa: CSVEAQEIGLRDPNQPQHF; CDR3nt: TGCAGCGTTGAAGCTCAAGAAATAGGACTCAGGGACCCTAATCAGCCCCAGCATTTT
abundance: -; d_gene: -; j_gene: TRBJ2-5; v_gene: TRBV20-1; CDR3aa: CSAMGQETQYF; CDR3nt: TGCAGTGCTATGGGGCAAGAGACCCAGTACTTC
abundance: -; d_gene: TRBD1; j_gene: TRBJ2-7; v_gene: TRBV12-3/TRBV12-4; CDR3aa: CASSLGQGPGDEQYF; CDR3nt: TGTGCCAGCAGTTTAGGACAGGGCCCCGGGGACGAGCAGTACTTC
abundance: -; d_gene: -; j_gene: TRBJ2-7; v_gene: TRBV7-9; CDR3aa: CASSLALVSSPDEQYF; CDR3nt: TGTGCCAGCAGCTTAGCGCTGGTATCATCTCCAGACGAGCAGTACTTC
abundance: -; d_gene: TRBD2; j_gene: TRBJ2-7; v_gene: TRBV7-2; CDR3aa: CASRLAGGDEQYF; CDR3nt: TGTGCCAGCCGACTGGCGGGAGGTGACGAGCAGTACTTC
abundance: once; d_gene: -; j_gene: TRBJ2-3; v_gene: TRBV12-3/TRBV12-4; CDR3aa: CASRAGARADTQYF; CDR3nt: TGTGCCAGCAGGGCTGGGGCAAGGGCAGATACGCAGTATTTT